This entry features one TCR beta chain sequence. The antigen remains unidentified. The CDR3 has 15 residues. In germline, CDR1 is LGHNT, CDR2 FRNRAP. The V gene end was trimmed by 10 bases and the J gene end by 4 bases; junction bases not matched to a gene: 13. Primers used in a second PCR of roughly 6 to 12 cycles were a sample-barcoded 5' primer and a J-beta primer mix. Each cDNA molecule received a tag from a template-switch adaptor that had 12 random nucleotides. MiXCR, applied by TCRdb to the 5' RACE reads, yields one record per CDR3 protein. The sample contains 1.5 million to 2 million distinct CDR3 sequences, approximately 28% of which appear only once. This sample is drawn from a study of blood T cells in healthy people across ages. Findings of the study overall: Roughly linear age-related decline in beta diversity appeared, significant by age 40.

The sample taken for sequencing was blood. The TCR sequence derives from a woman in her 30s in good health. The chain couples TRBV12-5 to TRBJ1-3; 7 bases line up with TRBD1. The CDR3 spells CAIQQGQQIGNTIYF. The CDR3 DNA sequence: TGTGCTATTCAACAGGGACAGCAAATCGGAAACACCATATATTTT. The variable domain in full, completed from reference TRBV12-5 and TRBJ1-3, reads DARVTQTPRHKVTEMGQEVTMRCQPILGHNTVFWYRQTMMQGLELLAYFRNRAPLDDSGMPKDRFSAEMPDATLATLKIQPSEPRDSAVYFCAIQQGQQIGNTIYFGEGSWLTVV.